Below are 18 T cell receptor beta chains sequenced from a single sample in a study of blood T cell repertoires in COVID-19. Using immunoSEQ multiplex PCR, the repertoire was profiled, and TCRdb retains in-frame clones only, with some absent. The sample includes roughly 43,000 clones, around 87% of them seen just once. The sample taken for sequencing was peripheral blood. All receptors come from a man between 50 and 59 years old with active COVID-19.

J is TRBJ2-3 and V is TRBV2, with TRBD2 identical over 12 bases. The germline gives CDR1 SNHLY, CDR2 FYNNEI. The V and J ends lost 3 bases and 11 bases, in that order; junction bases with no gene match: 3. The CDR3 contains 13 residues. CDR3 sequence reads: CASSETSGGGQYF. The CDR3 DNA is TGTGCCAGCAGTGAGACTAGCGGGGGTGGGCAGTATTTT.

V is TRBV6-5 and J is TRBJ1-2; tentative D call: TRBD1 (6 bases). The CDR3 has 15 residues. Germline V lookup: CDR1 MNHEY, CDR2 SVGAGI. Between the trimmed V and J ends, which lost 8 bases and 1 base, there was a span of 17 bases. The CDR3 bases are TGTGCCAGCTTTACCGGCGGACAGAATAACTATGGCTACACCTTC. It codes for CASFTGGQNNYGYTF.

The chain employs TRBV28 and TRBJ2-7; D call uncertain. The germline CDR1 and CDR2 sequences are MDHEN and SYDVKM. The length of the CDR3 is 15 residues. V lost 1 base and J lost 7, with 17 bases in between. The chain's CDR3 is CASSLYNAGKWEQYF. DNA of the CDR3: TGTGCCAGCAGTTTATACAATGCAGGAAAATGGGAGCAGTACTTC.

The chain links TRBV23-1 to TRBJ1-5, with D possibly TRBD1 on 5 matching bases. TRBV23-1 is an ORF; its function is uncertain. The CDR3 is 20 residues long. The V end was cut by 2 bases, the J end by 6 bases, with 29 bases between. The CDR3 DNA reads TGCGCCAGCAGTCAACTGCCTACAGCTAATCAGCGGGTAGGGGCTCAGCCCCAGCATTTT. Protein sequence: CASSQLPTANQRVGAQPQHF.

The chain combines TRBV12-3 or TRBV12-4 with TRBJ1-1; D remains ambiguous. V gave up 1 base and J gave up 7 bases, with 10 bases separating them. The CDR3 runs 13 residues. The DNA for the CDR3 is TGTGCCAGCAGTTTAGATGGTGGTAGTGAAGCTTTCTTT. Encoded protein: CASSLDGGSEAFF.

J is TRBJ2-1 and V is TRBV5-1; 10 bases line up with TRBD1. Germline V gene lookup returns CDR1 SGHRS and CDR2 YFSETQ. CDR3 length: 15 amino acids. Trimming cost V 0 bases and J 7 bases; bases outside gene matches: 4. CDR3 loop: CASSLDRTGGNEQFF. The CDR3 DNA follows: TGCGCCAGCAGCTTGGATCGGACAGGGGGGAATGAGCAGTTCTTC.

The chain combines TRBV6-5 with TRBJ2-7; 11 positions agree with TRBD1. With V trimmed by 4 bases and J by 5 bases, 7 bases remained unmatched. The CDR3 covers 15 residues. Germline V lookup: CDR1 MNHEY, CDR2 SVGAGI. The CDR3 region has the DNA TGTGCCAGCAGTTCCGGGACAGGGGGATCTCACGAGCAGTACTTC. Its translation is CASSSGTGGSHEQYF.

The chain links TRBV4-2 to TRBJ2-7; D remains ambiguous. V dropped 2 bases and J dropped 5 bases, with 10 bases sitting between them. The germline V gene has CDR1 LGHNA and CDR2 YNFKEQ. The CDR3 runs 13 residues. CDR3 bases: TGTGCCAGCAGCCAACCCCCCTCTAACGAGCAGTACTTC. It yields the protein CASSQPPSNEQYF.

This clone was observed a single time. The chain joins TRBV5-6 to TRBJ2-7, with TRBD2 as a possible D gene (5 bases). The CDR3 totals 14 residues. V shed 2 bases and J shed 0 bases, with 9 bases lying between them. Per the germline V gene, CDR1 is SGHDT and CDR2 is YYEEEE. CDR3 loop: CASSLRGYSYEQYF. As DNA, the CDR3 is TGTGCCAGCAGCTTACGGGGATACTCCTACGAGCAGTACTTC.

CDR3 coding DNA: TGTGCCAGCAGCTTAACAGGGGTCGGTGGCTACACCTTC. This gives the protein CASSLTGVGGYTF. The chain joins TRBV11-2 to TRBJ1-2, with 7 bases identical to TRBD1. After removal of 2 bases from V and 7 bases from J, the junction contained 4 bases not matched to a gene. This CDR3 is built from 13 residues. Germline-derived CDR1 and CDR2 are SGHAT and FQNNGV. The entire variable domain, with the rest obtained from reference TRBV11-2 and TRBJ1-2, is as follows: EAGVAQSPRYKIIEKRQSVAFWCNPISGHATLYWYQQILGQGPKLLIQFQNNGVVDDSQLPKDRFSAERLKGVDSTLKIQPAKLEDSAVYLCASSLTGVGGYTFGSGTRLTVV.

The chain is built from TRBV5-1 and TRBJ1-4; 7 bases align to TRBD1. This CDR3 is 15 amino acids long. J was trimmed by 8 bases and V by 4 bases; bases with no gene match: 11. Germline V gene lookup returns CDR1 SGHRS and CDR2 YFSETQ. CDR3 amino acids: CASSAEGAFEEKLFF. The CDR3 region has the DNA TGCGCCAGCAGCGCCGAGGGGGCATTTGAGGAAAAACTGTTTTTT.

In this sample, this clone turned up once. The CDR3 loop reads CASSRTGTGNQPQHF. The CDR3 DNA follows: TGTGCCAGCAGCCGCACCGGGACAGGCAATCAGCCCCAGCATTTT. The chain links TRBV7-2 to TRBJ1-5; 7 bases are shared with TRBD1. Germline V lookup: CDR1 SGHTA, CDR2 FQGNSA. The CDR3 consists of 15 residues. Germline trimming cut 5 bases from V and 2 bases from J; bases unmatched to any gene: 6.

V gene TRBV27 combines with J gene TRBJ2-2; 10 bases line up with TRBD1. The V segment lost 4 bases and the J segment 4 bases; nucleotides outside the gene matches: 12. The CDR3 spans 18 residues. CDR1 and CDR2 (germline): MNHEY, SMNVEV (reference sequence). The CDR3, as DNA: TGTGCCAGCAGTTCGACCGGGACAGGGGTATTGATCACCGGGGAGCTGTTTTTT. Amino acid sequence: CASSSTGTGVLITGELFF.

This clone was picked up a small number of times. The chain recombines TRBV6-1 with TRBJ1-5, with D hard to call. V was shortened by 3 bases and J by 2 bases, with 11 bases between the two germline ends. The CDR3 is 15 residues long. Germline V gene data show CDR1 as MNHNS and CDR2 as SASEGT. CDR3: CASSESPEGNQPQHF. CDR3 sequence (DNA): TGTGCCAGCAGTGAGTCCCCGGAGGGCAATCAGCCCCAGCATTTT.

This clone was counted once. The chain recombines TRBV3-1 (or the pseudogene TRBV3-2) with TRBJ1-1; D is uncertain. Germline CDR1 LGHDT, CDR2 YNNKEL (reference sequence). The CDR3 extends over 15 amino acids. Trimming took 4 bases from V and 2 from J, leaving 14 bases between them. The CDR3, as DNA: TGTGCCAGCAGCCCCACACCGACATCTAACACTGAAGCTTTCTTT. The encoded protein is CASSPTPTSNTEAFF.

The V and J genes are TRBV4-2 and TRBJ2-7, with 10 positions matching TRBD1. From germline, CDR1 is LGHNA and CDR2 YNFKEQ. The junction had 8 bases not matched to a gene; V was cut back by 5 bases and J by 1 base. CDR3 length: 16 amino acids. The CDR3 coding sequence is TGTGCCAGCAGCAAACCGGGACAGGGGATTTCCTACGAGCAGTACTTC. Its translation: CASSKPGQGISYEQYF.

This rearrangement joins TRBV5-5 to TRBJ1-2, with D unclear. This CDR3 has 13 amino acids. The germline V and J ends were trimmed by 2 bases and 7 bases, with 12 bases remaining between them. Per germline, CDR1 SGHKS and CDR2 YYEKEE (reference sequence). CDR3 amino acids: CASSLLQVSGYTF. CDR3 DNA: TGTGCCAGCAGCTTATTGCAGGTTTCTGGCTACACCTTC.

The J gene is TRBJ2-1, the V gene TRBV5-1, with D perhaps matching TRBD1 (6 bases). This CDR3 spans 15 amino acids. Germline V lookup: CDR1 SGHRS, CDR2 YFSETQ. V was trimmed by 7 bases and J by 7 bases, leaving 21 bases between them. CDR3 nucleotides: TGCGCCAGCTCGTCTCGGGGACAAAACCAGAATGAGCAGTTCTTC. It encodes CASSSRGQNQNEQFF. Full variable domain (missing parts from reference TRBV5-1 and TRBJ2-1): KAGVTQTPRYLIKTRGQQVTLSCSPISGHRSVSWYQQTPGQGLQFLFEYFSETQRNKGNFPGRFSGRQFSNSRSEMNVSTLELGDSALYLCASSSRGQNQNEQFFGPGTRLTVL.